Presented here are 28 T cell receptor beta chains from one specimen sequenced in a study of blood T cell repertoires in COVID-19. Measured with immunoSEQ multiplex PCR; TCRdb has only the in-frame clones, and not every one. The sample shows about 150,000 clones, 88% of them seen only once. The sequencing input was PBMCs or T cells enriched from blood (not recorded which). Receptor source: a woman in her 50s who had recovered from COVID-19.

This clone came up once. The gene calls are TRBV7-9 and TRBJ1-4, with no clear D. Per the germline V gene, CDR1 is SEHNR and CDR2 is FQNEAQ (reference sequence). V was pared by 5 bases and J by 1 base, with 11 bases between. The CDR3 loop spans 15 amino acids. CDR3 DNA sequence: TGTGCCAGCAGCCTCCCCATCGGAACTAATGAAAAACTGTTTTTT. Protein product: CASSLPIGTNEKLFF.

The chain uses TRBV11-1 and TRBJ2-5; no firm D call. The CDR3 has 13 amino acids. Germline V gene lookup returns CDR1 SGHAT and CDR2 FQDESV (reference sequence). V lost 0 bases to trimming and J lost 4 bases, with 6 bases between them. The CDR3 sequence is CASSLALLETQYF. The CDR3 DNA reads TGTGCCAGCAGCTTAGCGTTATTAGAGACCCAGTACTTC.

This rearrangement joins TRBV19 to TRBJ1-2; 7 nucleotides align to TRBD1. Germline CDR1 reads LNHDA; CDR2 reads SQIVND (reference sequence). The V segment lost 6 bases and the J segment 5 bases; nucleotides outside the gene matches: 12. The CDR3 runs to 15 residues. CDR3 protein: CASRRTGTAIYGYTF. For the CDR3, the DNA is TGTGCCAGTAGACGAACCGGGACAGCGATTTATGGCTACACCTTC.

As DNA, the CDR3 is TGCAGTGCTAGAGGTGAGGATACGCAGTATTTT. Translating it yields CSARGEDTQYF. The V and J genes are TRBV20-1 and TRBJ2-3; D uncertain. Trimming removed 1 base from V and 6 bases from J, with 5 bases in between. The CDR3 covers 11 residues. Germline CDR1 and CDR2: DFQATT and SNEGSKA (reference sequence).

The chain combines TRBV18 with TRBJ1-1; 7 positions agree with TRBD1. The germline V gene encodes CDR1 KGHSH and CDR2 LQKENI. The CDR3 contains 16 residues. With 3 bases clipped from V and 1 base from J, the junction kept 8 bases outside the gene matches. Here the CDR3 DNA reads TGTGCCAGCTCACCTCAATTACAGGGGACGAACACTGAAGCTTTCTTT. Protein sequence: CASSPQLQGTNTEAFF.

The chain has TRBV21-1 and TRBJ1-5; TRBD1, the table's D call, lacks a check against the DNA. TRBV21-1 is shown as a pseudogene. The CDR3 is made up of 18 amino acids. The CDR3 DNA reads as TGTGCCAGCAGCAAAGGGGGGACAGCCAGCTATGGCAATCAGCCCCAGCATTTT. Protein sequence: CASSKGGTASYGNQPQHF.

The chain employs TRBV29-1 and TRBJ1-2, with 7 positions matching TRBD1. With V trimmed by 6 bases and J by 4 bases, 11 bases remained unmatched. The germline V gene encodes CDR1 SQVTM and CDR2 ANQGSEA. The CDR3 has 14 residues. The CDR3 is CSVGTGVGPYGYTF. Written as DNA, the CDR3 is TGCAGCGTCGGCACAGGGGTGGGCCCCTATGGCTACACCTTC.

The gene calls are TRBV14 and TRBJ2-1, with 9 bases fitting TRBD1. The CDR3 extends over 14 amino acids. Germline values: CDR1 SGHDN, CDR2 FVKESK. Trimming took 7 bases from V and 3 from J; bases not matched to a gene: 4. In DNA, the CDR3 is TGTGCCAGCAAACAGGGGGCAAACTACAATGAGCAGTTCTTC. Translating it yields CASKQGANYNEQFF.

The J gene is TRBJ2-1, the V gene TRBV6-4; TRBD2 aligns across 8 bases. This CDR3 has 15 amino acids. J gave up 4 bases and V 6 bases, and 8 bases lay outside the gene matches. The germline CDR1 and CDR2 sequences are MRHNA and SNTAGT. The CDR3 region has the DNA TGTGCCAGCAGCCTCGGTCGGGGGGGTTACAATGAGCAGTTCTTC. Residues: CASSLGRGGYNEQFF.

The rearrangement uses TRBV11-2 and TRBJ2-1; 12 positions match TRBD2. J gave up 9 bases and V 8 bases, and 20 bases lay outside the gene matches. The CDR3 contains 18 residues. Germline assignment: CDR1 SGHAT and CDR2 FQNNGV. Here the CDR3 DNA reads TGTGCCAGCCGAATGGGGCTAGCGGGGGGGCCGAGCATCCGTGAGCAGTTCTTC. Its protein is CASRMGLAGGPSIREQFF.

V is TRBV27 and J is TRBJ2-1, with D perhaps TRBD2 (6 bases). Germline-derived CDR1 and CDR2 are MNHEY and SMNVEV (reference sequence). The CDR3 totals 14 residues. Trimming pared 2 bases from V and 7 bases from J, leaving 12 bases between. Written as DNA, the CDR3 is TGTGCCAGCAGTTTAGGATCACGGGGGAATGAGCAGTTCTTC. Encoded protein: CASSLGSRGNEQFF.

This sequence joins TRBV6-5 and TRBJ1-1; tentative D call: TRBD1 (6 bases). Germline V gives CDR1 MNHEY, CDR2 SVGAGI. The CDR3 has 13 residues. V lost 6 bases and J lost 7, with 15 bases in between. CDR3 coding DNA: TGTGCCAGCAGATTACAGGGTTCCCTTGAAGCTTTCTTT. The encoded protein is CASRLQGSLEAFF.

The chain is built from TRBV5-6 and TRBJ2-2, with D possibly being TRBD1 (5 bases). CDR3 length equals 14 residues. The V end lost 0 bases, the J end lost 6 bases, and 9 bases lay between the germline ends. CDR1 SGHDT and CDR2 YYEEEE come from the germline V gene. The CDR3 sequence is CASSLAGRPGELFF. DNA for the CDR3: TGTGCCAGCAGCTTGGCAGGGCGCCCCGGGGAGCTGTTTTTT.

V usage is TRBV7-2 and J usage is TRBJ1-5; D ambiguous. V was clipped by 5 bases and J by 1 base, with 9 bases between them. Germline-derived CDR1 and CDR2 are SGHTA and FQGNSA. This CDR3 is 14 amino acids long. The CDR3 DNA follows: TGTGCCAGCAGCCCTCTACGGAGCAATCAGCCCCAGCATTTT. Encoded protein: CASSPLRSNQPQHF.

This clone occurred once. This chain connects TRBV12-5 to TRBJ2-5; 9 bases are shared with TRBD1. Germline CDR1 LGHNT, CDR2 FRNRAP. The CDR3 spans 14 residues. V shed 5 bases and J 2 bases; nucleotides not matched to a gene: 3. The CDR3 region has the DNA TGTGCTAGTGGTCGCGGACAGGGGCAAGAGACCCAGTACTTC. Protein product: CASGRGQGQETQYF.

The CDR3 reads CAWSATRTASYNSPLHF. The CDR3 nucleotides are TGTGCCTGGAGTGCTACACGGACAGCCTCCTATAATTCACCCCTCCACTTT. The V gene is TRBV30, the J gene TRBJ1-6; a possible D gene is TRBD1 (6 bases). V was pared by 1 base and J by 0 bases, with 13 bases between. Germline-derived CDR1 and CDR2 are GTSNPN and SVGIG (reference sequence). The CDR3 runs 17 residues.

The J gene is TRBJ2-7, the V gene TRBV4-3; 9 bases line up with TRBD1. The CDR3 sequence is 17 residues long. V lost 1 base and J lost 4; bases outside the gene matches: 11. Germline V gene sequence: CDR1 LGHNA, CDR2 YSLEER. DNA of the CDR3: TGCGCCAGCAGCCAAGCCCCTTGGGGACAGGGATATTACGAGCAGTACTTC. Encoded protein: CASSQAPWGQGYYEQYF.

The V and J genes are TRBV12-3 or TRBV12-4 and TRBJ1-2; 7 nucleotides match TRBD1. V was clipped by 3 bases and J by 6 bases; unmatched bases: 4. The CDR3 consists of 13 residues. In DNA form, the CDR3 reads TGTGCCAGCAGTTTCAAGGGGGCGCATGGCTACACCTTC. Its translation: CASSFKGAHGYTF.

This clone was picked up a small number of times. This rearrangement joins TRBV6-6 to TRBJ1-5; 7 nucleotides agree with TRBD1. In germline, CDR1 is MNHNY, CDR2 SVGAGI (reference sequence). V lost 5 bases and J lost 0; bases outside the gene matches: 10. This CDR3 is 17 amino acids long. For the CDR3, the DNA is TGTGCCAGCAGTCCCGTACAGGGGCCTTATAGCAATCAGCCCCAGCATTTT. Amino acid sequence: CASSPVQGPYSNQPQHF.

This clone was seen a handful of times. The rearrangement joins TRBV6-5 to TRBJ1-2, with TRBD1 matching 8 bases. Per germline, CDR1 MNHEY and CDR2 SVGAGI. The V segment lost 2 bases and the J segment 7 bases; nucleotides outside the gene matches: 9. The CDR3 is 15 residues long. The CDR3 loop is CASSYLVAGGFGYTF. CDR3 in DNA: TGTGCCAGCAGTTACCTGGTCGCAGGGGGCTTTGGCTACACCTTC.

The rearrangement uses TRBV11-2 and TRBJ2-7, with 7 bases fitting TRBD1. J gave up 5 bases and V 5 bases, and 9 bases lay outside the gene matches. CDR1 and CDR2 (germline): SGHAT, FQNNGV. The CDR3 loop spans 14 amino acids. For the CDR3, the DNA is TGTGCCAGCAGCCTTCGTGACAGGGATAACGAGCAGTACTTC. Its protein is CASSLRDRDNEQYF.

This clone came up a few times. The rearrangement joins TRBV4-2 to TRBJ1-5; D is ambiguous. The CDR3 runs 15 residues. CDR1 and CDR2 (germline): LGHNA, YNFKEQ. V was cut by 0 bases and J by 4 bases, with 10 bases left in between. The CDR3 coding sequence is TGTGCCAGCAGCCAAGATCCGAACGGTAATCAGCCCCAGCATTTT. As protein: CASSQDPNGNQPQHF.

The CDR3 spells CASSIDGRTNYGYTF. The CDR3 DNA reads TGTGCCAGCAGTATTGATGGCCGAACTAACTATGGCTACACCTTC. This chain joins TRBV27 and TRBJ1-2; D gene uncertain. CDR3 length: 15 residues. Germline V gene data show CDR1 as MNHEY and CDR2 as SMNVEV (reference sequence). The V gene lost 5 bases and the J gene lost 0 bases, with 13 bases spanning the gap.

In its sample, this clone was seen once. The V and J genes are TRBV6-5 and TRBJ2-7, with a tentative D call TRBD1 (6 bases). CDR1 is MNHEY, CDR2 SVGAGI, per germline. The CDR3 is made up of 14 amino acids. Between the trimmed V and J ends, which lost 6 bases and 3 bases, there was a span of 15 bases. The CDR3 loop is CASRGTGYSYEQYF. CDR3 coding DNA: TGTGCCAGCAGAGGAACAGGGTATAGCTACGAGCAGTACTTC.

The chain carries TRBV5-1 and TRBJ1-2; D possibly corresponds to TRBD1 (6 bases). Germline CDR1 SGHRS, CDR2 YFSETQ. The CDR3 contains 13 residues. The V end was cut by 1 base, the J end by 6 bases, with 10 bases between. CDR3 sequence reads: CASSLRGAHGYTF. DNA for the CDR3: TGCGCCAGCAGCTTGCGGGGGGCCCATGGCTACACCTTC.

This chain uses TRBV19 with TRBJ1-4, with 7 bases identical to TRBD1. The germline CDR1 and CDR2 sequences are LNHDA and SQIVND (reference sequence). Unmatched junction bases numbered 10, after V lost 5 bases and J lost 4 bases. The length of the CDR3 is 16 residues. The CDR3 loop is CASSSPWTGHNEKLFF. The CDR3 region has the DNA TGTGCCAGTAGTTCTCCCTGGACAGGCCATAATGAAAAACTGTTTTTT.

The chain combines TRBV19 with TRBJ2-7, with 7 bases lining up with TRBD2. Germline assignment: CDR1 LNHDA and CDR2 SQIVND (reference sequence). The V gene end was trimmed by 3 bases and the J gene end by 6 bases; junction bases not matched to a gene: 2. The CDR3 length is 12 residues. Here the CDR3 DNA reads TGTGCCAGTAGTATGTCGGGGGGCGAGCAGTACTTC. Translation gives CASSMSGGEQYF.

The chain joins TRBV19 to TRBJ2-1; possible D gene TRBD2, 6 bases. CDR3 size: 13 residues. Germline V gene sequence: CDR1 LNHDA, CDR2 SQIVND (reference sequence). Trimming stripped 7 bases from V and 3 bases from J, with 10 bases between. The CDR3: CASTPSDYNEQFF. The CDR3 nucleotides read TGTGCCAGTACCCCTAGCGACTACAATGAGCAGTTCTTC. The complete variable domain, with remaining parts taken from reference TRBV19 and TRBJ2-1, reads DGGITQSPKYLFRKEGQNVTLSCEQNLNHDAMYWYRQDPGQGLRLIYYSQIVNDFQKGDIAEGYSVSREKKESFPLTVTSAQKNPTAFYLCASTPSDYNEQFFGPGTRLTVL.